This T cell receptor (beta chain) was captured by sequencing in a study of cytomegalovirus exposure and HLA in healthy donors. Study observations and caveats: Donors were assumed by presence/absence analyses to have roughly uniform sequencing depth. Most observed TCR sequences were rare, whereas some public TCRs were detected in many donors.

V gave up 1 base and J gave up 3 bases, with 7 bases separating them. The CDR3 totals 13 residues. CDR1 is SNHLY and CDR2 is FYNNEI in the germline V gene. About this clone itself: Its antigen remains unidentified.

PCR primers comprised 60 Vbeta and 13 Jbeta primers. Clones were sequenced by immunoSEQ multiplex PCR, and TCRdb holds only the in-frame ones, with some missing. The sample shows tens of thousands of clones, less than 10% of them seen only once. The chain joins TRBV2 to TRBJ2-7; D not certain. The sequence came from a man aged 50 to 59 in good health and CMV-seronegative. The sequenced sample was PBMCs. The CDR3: CASSEGHIYEQYF. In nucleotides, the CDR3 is TGTGCCAGCAGTGAAGGGCATATCTACGAGCAGTACTTC.